This paragraph covers one T cell receptor beta chain sequence. Its antigen is undetermined. V lost 5 bases to trimming and J lost 2 bases, with 16 bases between them. This CDR3 contains 15 residues. CDR1 is MDHEN, CDR2 SYDVKM, per germline. A sample-barcoded 5' primer and a J-beta primer mix were used in a second PCR of roughly 6 to 11 cycles. TCRdb re-derived calls from the 5' RACE reads in MiXCR, one entry per CDR3 protein. The sample has around 1.5 million distinct CDR3 sequences, roughly 40% seen once. This sample was included in a study of blood T cells in healthy people across ages. Overall study context: Researchers report that template switching captured about one barcoded beta molecule per two T cells.

Study-wide results and caveats: Strong correlation was found linking TCR beta diversity to naive T cell percentage.

The chain combines TRBV28 with TRBJ2-7; D ambiguous. The sample comprised blood. The clonotype comes from a woman aged 18-30 years in good health. As DNA, the CDR3 is TGTGCCAGCAGTCCTAGGGCCCTCGGCCCCTACGAGCAGTACTTC. Translation gives CASSPRALGPYEQYF.